Listed below are T cell receptor beta chains from one sample, sequenced in a study of technical replicates of blood from a few donors. TCRdb's table, derived via immunoSEQ multiplex PCR, lists solely in-frame clones and lacks some. The table records under 85,000 clones, 95% to 98% of them present only once. The sequenced material came from T cells isolated from PBMCs. Receptors were obtained from a human donor in good health. The CDR3 runs from the conserved cysteine through the conserved F or W. D genes are given only for firm matches. Only part of the rows carry a size: once, few, many, or a class if the clone is expanded.

J gene: TRBJ1-1; clone size: .; V gene: TRBV6-5; D gene: .; CDR3 protein: CASSYPENTEAFF; CDR3 DNA: TGTGCCAGCAGTTACCCAGAGAACACTGAAGCTTTCTTT
J gene: TRBJ2-1; clone size: .; V gene: TRBV11-1; D gene: TRBD2; CDR3 protein: CASSPRLAGGLGEQFF; CDR3 DNA: TGTGCCAGCAGCCCCCGACTAGCGGGAGGGCTCGGGGAGCAGTTCTTC
J gene: TRBJ2-1; clone size: .; V gene: TRBV7-2; D gene: .; CDR3 protein: CASSSLGGSYNEQFF; CDR3 DNA: TGTGCCAGCAGCTCCCTAGGCGGCTCCTACAATGAGCAGTTCTTC
J gene: TRBJ1-1; clone size: .; V gene: TRBV10-2; D gene: .; CDR3 protein: CASSVGGMDTEAFF; CDR3 DNA: TGCGCCAGCAGTGTGGGAGGGATGGACACTGAAGCTTTCTTT
J gene: TRBJ2-3; clone size: .; V gene: TRBV28; D gene: TRBD2; CDR3 protein: CASSLLAGMGTQYF; CDR3 DNA: TGTGCCAGCAGTTTACTAGCGGGAATGGGTACGCAGTATTTT
J gene: TRBJ2-1; clone size: few; V gene: TRBV11-3; D gene: TRBD2; CDR3 protein: CASSTSGSSYNEQFF; CDR3 DNA: TGTGCCAGCAGCACTAGCGGCAGCTCCTACAATGAGCAGTTCTTC
J gene: TRBJ2-5; clone size: .; V gene: TRBV6-5; D gene: TRBD1; CDR3 protein: CASSRDRRETQYF; CDR3 DNA: TGTGCCAGCAGTCGGGACAGGCGAGAGACCCAGTACTTC
J gene: TRBJ1-5; clone size: .; V gene: TRBV4-1; D gene: TRBD1; CDR3 protein: CASSLSGTGLVNQPQHF; CDR3 DNA: TGCGCCAGCAGCCTGAGCGGGACAGGGCTAGTTAATCAGCCCCAGCATTTT
J gene: TRBJ2-2; clone size: .; V gene: TRBV13; D gene: .; CDR3 protein: CASSLFRGTDTGELFF; CDR3 DNA: TGTGCCAGCAGCTTATTCCGGGGGACGGACACCGGGGAGCTGTTTTTT
J gene: TRBJ2-7; clone size: .; V gene: TRBV4-1; D gene: TRBD2; CDR3 protein: CASSQGLAGPYEQYF; CDR3 DNA: TGCGCCAGCAGCCAAGGATTAGCGGGACCCTACGAGCAGTACTTC
J gene: TRBJ1-5; clone size: .; V gene: TRBV18; D gene: .; CDR3 protein: CASSPQGASQPQHF; CDR3 DNA: TGTGCCAGCTCACCACAGGGAGCCAGCCAGCCCCAGCATTTT
J gene: TRBJ1-1; clone size: .; V gene: TRBV6-5; D gene: TRBD1; CDR3 protein: CASSLDRAKAFF; CDR3 DNA: TGTGCCAGCAGTTTGGACAGGGCTAAAGCTTTCTTT
J gene: TRBJ2-5; clone size: .; V gene: TRBV28; D gene: TRBD1; CDR3 protein: CASSYGTGLVLETQYF; CDR3 DNA: TGTGCCAGCAGTTACGGGACAGGGCTAGTTCTCGAGACCCAGTACTTC
J gene: TRBJ1-1; clone size: .; V gene: TRBV7-3; D gene: .; CDR3 protein: CASSSGGWGEDEAFF; CDR3 DNA: TGTGCCAGCAGCTCCGGAGGGTGGGGGGAAGATGAAGCTTTCTTT
J gene: TRBJ1-1; clone size: .; V gene: TRBV6-4; D gene: .; CDR3 protein: CASSAIGGANTEAFF; CDR3 DNA: TGTGCCAGCAGTGCCATTGGGGGCGCGAACACTGAAGCTTTCTTT
J gene: TRBJ2-3; clone size: .; V gene: TRBV27; D gene: TRBD2; CDR3 protein: CASSSGLANTDTQYF; CDR3 DNA: TGTGCCAGCAGTTCGGGACTAGCCAACACAGATACGCAGTATTTT
J gene: TRBJ2-2; clone size: .; V gene: TRBV25-1; D gene: .; CDR3 protein: CAIGWGPGELFF; CDR3 DNA: TGTGCCATAGGTTGGGGGCCCGGGGAGCTGTTTTTT
J gene: TRBJ2-7; clone size: .; V gene: TRBV18; D gene: TRBD2; CDR3 protein: CASSPTSLAESYEQYF; CDR3 DNA: TGTGCCAGCTCACCGACCTCCCTAGCGGAATCCTACGAGCAGTACTTC
J gene: TRBJ2-1; clone size: .; V gene: TRBV27; D gene: .; CDR3 protein: CASRAGYSYNEQFF; CDR3 DNA: TGTGCCAGCAGGGCGGGGTACTCCTACAATGAGCAGTTCTTC
J gene: TRBJ1-2; clone size: .; V gene: TRBV7-9; D gene: TRBD1; CDR3 protein: CASSLRQGVVYYTF; CDR3 DNA: TGTGCCAGCAGCCTTAGACAGGGAGTCGTATACTACACCTTC
J gene: TRBJ2-7; clone size: .; V gene: TRBV15; D gene: .; CDR3 protein: CATSPGPGYEQYF; CDR3 DNA: TGTGCCACCAGCCCTGGTCCAGGGTACGAGCAGTACTTC
J gene: TRBJ2-1; clone size: .; V gene: TRBV29-1; D gene: TRBD2; CDR3 protein: CSVERGLAGVGSYNEQFF; CDR3 DNA: TGCAGCGTTGAACGGGGACTAGCGGGAGTAGGGTCCTACAATGAGCAGTTCTTC
J gene: TRBJ2-1; clone size: .; V gene: TRBV11-3; D gene: TRBD2; CDR3 protein: CASSLVAGGPPVNEQFF; CDR3 DNA: TGTGCCAGCAGCTTAGTAGCGGGAGGGCCCCCCGTCAATGAGCAGTTCTTC
J gene: TRBJ2-7; clone size: once; V gene: TRBV6-5; D gene: .; CDR3 protein: CASSYAGGSYEQYF; CDR3 DNA: TGTGCCAGCAGTTACGCAGGTGGTTCTTACGAGCAGTACTTC
J gene: TRBJ2-5; clone size: .; V gene: TRBV4-2; D gene: TRBD1; CDR3 protein: CASSQDRGELRGGQETQYF; CDR3 DNA: TGTGCCAGCAGCCAGGACAGGGGAGAGCTTAGGGGTGGGCAAGAGACCCAGTACTTC
J gene: TRBJ2-7; clone size: .; V gene: TRBV9; D gene: .; CDR3 protein: CASSVDFGSYEQYF; CDR3 DNA: TGTGCCAGCAGCGTAGACTTCGGTTCCTACGAGCAGTACTTC
J gene: TRBJ2-7; clone size: .; V gene: TRBV30; D gene: .; CDR3 protein: CAWSVLREKASEQYF; CDR3 DNA: TGTGCCTGGAGTGTACTACGGGAGAAGGCTAGCGAGCAGTACTTC
J gene: TRBJ2-3; clone size: .; V gene: TRBV5-1; D gene: .; CDR3 protein: CASSLERGDTQYF; CDR3 DNA: TGCGCCAGCAGCTTGGAACGGGGAGATACGCAGTATTTT
J gene: TRBJ2-7; clone size: .; V gene: TRBV7-9; D gene: TRBD1; CDR3 protein: CASTGAGTERYEQYF; CDR3 DNA: TGTGCCAGCACCGGCGCCGGGACAGAGCGCTACGAGCAGTACTTC
J gene: TRBJ2-1; clone size: .; V gene: TRBV7-8; D gene: TRBD2; CDR3 protein: CASSWTSSYNEQFF; CDR3 DNA: TGTGCCAGCAGCTGGACTAGCTCCTACAATGAGCAGTTCTTC
J gene: TRBJ2-1; clone size: once; V gene: TRBV5-6; D gene: .; CDR3 protein: CASSPYTGSPRNEQFF; CDR3 DNA: TGTGCCAGCAGCCCATACACAGGGTCCCCGAGAAATGAGCAGTTCTTC
J gene: TRBJ2-2; clone size: .; V gene: TRBV5-1; D gene: TRBD2; CDR3 protein: CASSRLAGYDTGELFF; CDR3 DNA: TGCGCCAGCAGCCGACTAGCGGGATATGACACCGGGGAGCTGTTTTTT
J gene: TRBJ1-1; clone size: few; V gene: TRBV28; D gene: TRBD1; CDR3 protein: CASTVPGQGDTEAFF; CDR3 DNA: TGTGCCAGCACCGTCCCGGGACAGGGGGACACTGAAGCTTTCTTT
J gene: TRBJ2-7; clone size: .; V gene: TRBV28; D gene: .; CDR3 protein: CASSPSIFEQYF; CDR3 DNA: TGTGCCAGCAGCCCCTCTATATTCGAGCAGTACTTC
J gene: TRBJ2-5; clone size: .; V gene: TRBV15; D gene: .; CDR3 protein: CATSRDRQGWAQYF; CDR3 DNA: TGTGCCACCAGCAGAGATAGGCAGGGATGGGCCCAGTACTTC
J gene: TRBJ1-2; clone size: .; V gene: TRBV27; D gene: .; CDR3 protein: CASSPTGGYGYTF; CDR3 DNA: TGTGCCAGCAGTCCAACGGGAGGCTATGGCTACACCTTC
J gene: TRBJ1-1; clone size: .; V gene: TRBV11-1; D gene: .; CDR3 protein: CASSSPLREVTEAFF; CDR3 DNA: TGTGCCAGCAGCTCCCCTCTCAGGGAGGTCACTGAAGCTTTCTTT
J gene: TRBJ2-7; clone size: .; V gene: TRBV5-1; D gene: .; CDR3 protein: CASSLTAPYEQYF; CDR3 DNA: TGCGCCAGCAGCTTAACAGCTCCCTACGAGCAGTACTTC
J gene: TRBJ2-7; clone size: .; V gene: TRBV2; D gene: .; CDR3 protein: CASSVSVAYEQYF; CDR3 DNA: TGTGCCAGCAGTGTCTCGGTAGCGTACGAGCAGTACTTC
J gene: TRBJ2-3; clone size: once; V gene: TRBV15; D gene: TRBD1; CDR3 protein: CATSIGGLGTDTQYF; CDR3 DNA: TGTGCCACCAGCATAGGGGGCTTGGGCACAGATACGCAGTATTTT
J gene: TRBJ2-3; clone size: .; V gene: TRBV30; D gene: .; CDR3 protein: CAWSWAAITDTQYF; CDR3 DNA: TGTGCCTGGAGCTGGGCTGCTATCACAGATACGCAGTATTTT
J gene: TRBJ1-1; clone size: few; V gene: TRBV19; D gene: TRBD1; CDR3 protein: CASSIGQGALYTEAFF; CDR3 DNA: TGTGCCAGTAGTATAGGACAGGGGGCATTATACACTGAAGCTTTCTTT
J gene: TRBJ1-1; clone size: .; V gene: TRBV30; D gene: .; CDR3 protein: CAWSPVGGNTEAFF; CDR3 DNA: TGTGCCTGGAGTCCCGTAGGAGGGAACACTGAAGCTTTCTTT
J gene: TRBJ2-6; clone size: .; V gene: TRBV7-3; D gene: .; CDR3 protein: CASSQTRFPSSGANVLTF; CDR3 DNA: TGTGCCAGCAGCCAGACTCGCTTTCCTAGCTCTGGGGCCAACGTCCTGACTTTC
J gene: TRBJ2-7; clone size: .; V gene: TRBV25-1; D gene: TRBD1; CDR3 protein: CASRGQGTYEQYF; CDR3 DNA: TGTGCCAGCAGAGGACAGGGAACCTACGAGCAGTACTTC
J gene: TRBJ2-2; clone size: once; V gene: TRBV5-4; D gene: TRBD1; CDR3 protein: CASTGTGRTGELFF; CDR3 DNA: TGTGCCAGCACCGGGACAGGGCGAACTGGGGAGCTGTTTTTT
J gene: TRBJ1-2; clone size: once; V gene: TRBV15; D gene: TRBD1; CDR3 protein: CATSRDTGEAYGYTF; CDR3 DNA: TGTGCCACCAGCAGGGATACAGGGGAGGCCTATGGCTACACCTTC